This TCR beta chain was sequenced for a study of shared clonotypes between healthy human individuals. Sequencing used immunoSEQ multiplex PCR; TCRdb keeps in-frame clones, though not all of them. Among about 2.5 million clones, around 90% were seen once, and the ten largest hold approximately 0.4%. Per germline, CDR1 MNHEY and CDR2 SMNVEV (reference sequence). Germline trimming cut 0 bases from V and 1 base from J; bases unmatched to any gene: 3. The CDR3 length is 18 residues. This sequence joins TRBV27 and TRBJ1-4; 12 bases agree with TRBD1. This TCR was sampled from a young man in good health. Some clones in this sample may be carry-over from other donors' samples. Sequencing input: naive CD4+ T cells from PBMCs. As for subset: CD45RA+ positively selected. This CDR3 reads CASSLSGQGAQTNEKLFF. The DNA of the CDR3 is TGTGCCAGCAGTTTATCGGGACAGGGGGCCCAAACTAATGAAAAACTGTTTTTT.